The T cell receptor beta chain described here comes from a study of blood T cell repertoires in COVID-19. As for the study in general: Sample material is recorded as cDNA or gDNA derived from T cells, B-cell-depleted T cells, or PBMCs.

Germline values: CDR1 DFQATT, CDR2 SNEGSKA (reference sequence). The CDR3 runs 11 residues. V lost 7 bases to trimming and J lost 3 bases, with 10 bases between them. Using immunoSEQ multiplex PCR, the repertoire was profiled, and TCRdb retains in-frame clones only, with some absent. The profile shows around 260,000 clones, approximately 90% of them singletons. The sample taken for sequencing was peripheral blood. The TCR originated in a man aged 55 to 70 who had recovered from COVID-19. The chain recombines TRBV20-1 with TRBJ2-7; D uncertain. DNA for the CDR3: TGCAGTGGGAGCAGCAACTACGAGCAGTACTTC. Amino acids: CSGSSNYEQYF.